The clone carrying this TCR beta chain was picked up many times. Amplified regions were TCR beta CDR3 sequences from RNA transcripts. RT-PCR in the first round (using the HTBI primer set) targeted the TCR CDR3. One entry per CDR3 protein, called by TCRdb with MiXCR from the multiplex PCR reads. The table has 370,000 or so distinct CDR3 sequences, about 13% seen once; the top ten hold roughly 20%. The sample comes from a study of T cells in Graves' hyperthyroidism and ophthalmopathy. Losses at the gene ends were 6 bases for V and 4 bases for J; bases not matched to a gene: 14. The CDR3 contains 16 residues. Germline CDR1 MNHNS, CDR2 SASEGT.

The chain is built from TRBV6-1 and TRBJ1-1, with 7 nucleotides matching TRBD1. The clonotype comes from a young man with Graves' hyperthyroidism that later progressed to Graves' ophthalmopathy. The sequenced material came from blood. The CDR3, as DNA: TGTGCCAGCAGAGACAGATCAAGAGCAGGGGGCACTGAAGCTTTCTTT. Encoded protein: CASRDRSRAGGTEAFF.